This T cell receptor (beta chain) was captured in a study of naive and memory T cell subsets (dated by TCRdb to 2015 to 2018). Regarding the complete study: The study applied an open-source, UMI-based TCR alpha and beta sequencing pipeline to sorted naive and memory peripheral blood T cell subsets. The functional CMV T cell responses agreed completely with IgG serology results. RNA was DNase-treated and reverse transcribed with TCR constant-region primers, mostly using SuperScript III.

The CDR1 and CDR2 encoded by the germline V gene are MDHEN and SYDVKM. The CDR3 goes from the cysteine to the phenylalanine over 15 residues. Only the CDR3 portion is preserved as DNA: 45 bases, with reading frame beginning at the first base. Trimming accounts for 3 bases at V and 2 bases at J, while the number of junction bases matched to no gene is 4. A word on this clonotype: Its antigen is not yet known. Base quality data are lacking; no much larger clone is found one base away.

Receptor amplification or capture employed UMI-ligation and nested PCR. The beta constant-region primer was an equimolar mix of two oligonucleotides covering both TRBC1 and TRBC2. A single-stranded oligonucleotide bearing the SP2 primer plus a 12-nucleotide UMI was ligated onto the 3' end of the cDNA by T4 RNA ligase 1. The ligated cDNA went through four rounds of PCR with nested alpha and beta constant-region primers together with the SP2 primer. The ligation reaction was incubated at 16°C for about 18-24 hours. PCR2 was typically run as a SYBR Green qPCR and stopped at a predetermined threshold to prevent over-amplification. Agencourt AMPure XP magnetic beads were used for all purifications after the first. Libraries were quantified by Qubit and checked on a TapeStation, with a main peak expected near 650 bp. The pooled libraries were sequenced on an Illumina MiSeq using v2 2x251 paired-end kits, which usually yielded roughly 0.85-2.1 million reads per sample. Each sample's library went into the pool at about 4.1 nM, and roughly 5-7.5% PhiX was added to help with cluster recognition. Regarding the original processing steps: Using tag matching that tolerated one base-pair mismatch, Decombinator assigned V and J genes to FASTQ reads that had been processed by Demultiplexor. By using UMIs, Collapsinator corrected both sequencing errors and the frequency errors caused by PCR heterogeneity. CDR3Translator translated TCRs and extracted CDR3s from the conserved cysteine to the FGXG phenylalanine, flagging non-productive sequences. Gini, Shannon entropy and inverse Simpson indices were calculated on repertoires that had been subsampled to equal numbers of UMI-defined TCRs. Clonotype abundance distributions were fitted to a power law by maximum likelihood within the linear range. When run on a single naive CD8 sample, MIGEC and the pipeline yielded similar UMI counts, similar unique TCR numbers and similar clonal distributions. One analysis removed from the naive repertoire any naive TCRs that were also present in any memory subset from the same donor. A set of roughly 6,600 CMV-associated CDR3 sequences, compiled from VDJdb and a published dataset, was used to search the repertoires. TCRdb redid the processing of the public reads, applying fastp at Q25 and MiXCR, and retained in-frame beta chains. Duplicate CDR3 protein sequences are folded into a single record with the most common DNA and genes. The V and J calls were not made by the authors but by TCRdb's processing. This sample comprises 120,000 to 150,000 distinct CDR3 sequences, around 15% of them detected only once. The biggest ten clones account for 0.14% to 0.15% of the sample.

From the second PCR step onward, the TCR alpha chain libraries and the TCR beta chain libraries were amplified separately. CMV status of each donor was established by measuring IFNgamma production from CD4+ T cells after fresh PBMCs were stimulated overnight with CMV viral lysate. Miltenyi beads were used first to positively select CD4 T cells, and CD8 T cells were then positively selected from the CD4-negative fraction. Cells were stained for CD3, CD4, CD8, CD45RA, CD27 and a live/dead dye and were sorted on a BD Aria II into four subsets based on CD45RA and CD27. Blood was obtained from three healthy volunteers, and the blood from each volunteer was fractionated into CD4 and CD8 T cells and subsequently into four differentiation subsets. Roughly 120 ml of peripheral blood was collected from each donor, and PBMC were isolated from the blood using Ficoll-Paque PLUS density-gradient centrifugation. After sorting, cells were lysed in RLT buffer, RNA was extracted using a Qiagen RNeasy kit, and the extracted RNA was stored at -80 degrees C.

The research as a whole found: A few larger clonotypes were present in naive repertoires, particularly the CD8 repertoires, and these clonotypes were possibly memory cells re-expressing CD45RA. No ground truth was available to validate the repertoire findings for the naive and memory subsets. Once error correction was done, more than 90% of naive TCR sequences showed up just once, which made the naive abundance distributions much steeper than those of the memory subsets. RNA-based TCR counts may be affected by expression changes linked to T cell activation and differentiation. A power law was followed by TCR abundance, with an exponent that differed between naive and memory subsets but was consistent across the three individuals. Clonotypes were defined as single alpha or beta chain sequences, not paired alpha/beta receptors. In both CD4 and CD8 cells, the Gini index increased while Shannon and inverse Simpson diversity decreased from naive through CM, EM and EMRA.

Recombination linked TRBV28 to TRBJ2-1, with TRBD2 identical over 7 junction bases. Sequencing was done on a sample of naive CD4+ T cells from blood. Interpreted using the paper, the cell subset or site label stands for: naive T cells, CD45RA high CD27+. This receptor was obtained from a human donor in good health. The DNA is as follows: TGTGCCAGCAGTTTGGGGGGGAGCACCTACAATGAGCAGTTCTTC. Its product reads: CASSLGGSTYNEQFF.